These 10 T cell receptor beta chains share one sample of origin, sequenced in a study of a mutant IDH1 vaccine in newly diagnosed glioma. Clones were sequenced by immunoSEQ multiplex PCR, and TCRdb holds only the in-frame ones, with some missing. Here the sample spans approximately 52,000 clones, about 80% being singletons. Specified time point: baseline, week 1 (first vaccination visit). Specified treatment: pre-vaccination baseline after standard-of-care therapy. The input for sequencing was PBMCs, taken from a glioma patient treated with radiotherapy, temozolomide or both. These TCRs come from a woman in her forties with glioma.

The chain combines TRBV18 with TRBJ1-1; D is unclear. The V and J ends lost 3 bases and 1 base respectively, with 3 bases between them. Per the germline V gene, CDR1 is KGHSH and CDR2 is LQKENI. The CDR3 sequence is 12 residues long. In nucleotides, the CDR3 is TGTGCCAGCTCACCCAAGAACACTGAAGCTTTCTTT. Translated, it gives CASSPKNTEAFF.

Only one count was recorded for this clone. V gene TRBV2 combines with J gene TRBJ1-2; 8 positions match TRBD1. The CDR3 contains 15 residues. The V gene's germline CDR1 is SNHLY and CDR2 FYNNEI. The V segment lost 10 bases and the J segment 6 bases; nucleotides outside the gene matches: 16. CDR3 protein: CATSGPPYRGNGYTF. In DNA, the CDR3 is TGTGCCACTAGTGGTCCGCCCTACAGGGGGAATGGCTACACCTTC. Supplemented by reference TRBV2 and TRBJ1-2, the full variable domain reads EPEVTQTPSHQVTQMGQEVILRCVPISNHLYFYWYRQILGQKVEFLVSFYNNEISEKSEIFDDQFSVERPDGSNFTLKIRSTKLEDSAMYFCATSGPPYRGNGYTFGSGTRLTVV.

The rearrangement links TRBV9 to TRBJ2-3; the D is unclear. V lost 2 bases to trimming and J lost 7 bases, with 14 bases between them. The CDR3 sequence is 14 residues long. Germline CDR1 is SGDLS and CDR2 is YYNGEE. In DNA form, the CDR3 reads TGTGCCAGCAGCGTCGACCCCTACTCGTATACGCAGTATTTT. It encodes CASSVDPYSYTQYF. The variable domain in full, with the rest retrieved from reference TRBV9 and TRBJ2-3, is DSGVTQTPKHLITATGQRVTLRCSPRSGDLSVYWYQQSLDQGLQFLIQYYNGEERAKGNILERFSAQQFPDLHSELNLSSLELGDSALYFCASSVDPYSYTQYFGPGTRLTVL.

The V call is TRBV5-1, the J call TRBJ1-6; D not resolved. The V gene's germline CDR1 is SGHRS and CDR2 YFSETQ. V shed 2 bases and J shed 5 bases, with 8 bases lying between them. The CDR3 runs to 14 residues. The CDR3, as DNA: TGCGCCAGCAGCTTATTATCAGATAATTCACCCCTCCACTTT. Translating it yields CASSLLSDNSPLHF.

This clone occurred a few times. The chain recombines TRBV5-6 with TRBJ1-1; D call uncertain. The V gene's germline CDR1 is SGHDT and CDR2 YYEEEE. The CDR3 consists of 13 residues. V was pared by 1 base and J by 7 bases, with 11 bases between. The CDR3 DNA is TGTGCCAGCAGCTTGTGGGCCGGGAGTGAAGCTTTCTTT. It specifies CASSLWAGSEAFF.

V and J are TRBV7-8 and TRBJ1-6; D gene ambiguous. CDR3 length: 14 residues. V dropped 4 bases and J dropped 6 bases, with 10 bases sitting between them. Germline lookup yields CDR1 SGHVS and CDR2 FQNEAQ. The CDR3 is CASSSIRGNSPLHF. The CDR3 DNA sequence: TGTGCCAGCAGCTCGATTCGGGGTAATTCACCCCTCCACTTT.

This chain joins TRBV2 and TRBJ2-5; 8 bases match TRBD2. V was clipped by 3 bases and J by 2 bases; unmatched bases: 2. Germline V gene lookup returns CDR1 SNHLY and CDR2 FYNNEI. There are 14 residues in the CDR3. The CDR3 is CASSDRGGQETQYF. CDR3 in DNA: TGTGCCAGCAGTGATCGGGGGGGACAAGAGACCCAGTACTTC.

This clone was observed a handful of times. The chain uses TRBV30 and TRBJ2-2; D call uncertain. This CDR3 spans 11 amino acids. Per the germline V gene, CDR1 is GTSNPN and CDR2 is SVGIG (reference sequence). V gave up 4 bases and J gave up 3 bases, with 3 bases separating them. The CDR3 nucleotides read TGTGCCTGGACTGACACCGGGGAGCTGTTTTTT. It specifies CAWTDTGELFF.

CDR3 sequence reads: CASSLDPNQSGNTIYF. The DNA for the CDR3 is TGTGCCAGCAGCTTGGACCCTAATCAATCTGGAAACACCATATATTTT. The gene calls are TRBV5-5 and TRBJ1-3; the D is unclear. Germline values: CDR1 SGHKS, CDR2 YYEKEE (reference sequence). The CDR3 runs 16 residues. Trimming pared 0 bases from V and 1 base from J, leaving 11 bases between.

The chain joins TRBV5-1 to TRBJ2-3; possibly TRBD1 or TRBD2 for D (5 bases each). Trimming cost V 2 bases and J 9 bases, with 25 bases left between them. Per germline, CDR1 SGHRS and CDR2 YFSETQ. The CDR3 runs 17 residues. CDR3 nucleotide sequence: TGCGCCAGCAGCTTAGCCTACCGGGACCTACCGAAAGGGACGCAGTATTTT. Amino acid sequence: CASSLAYRDLPKGTQYF.